This passage covers 2 T cell receptor beta chains from one sample sequenced in a study of identical twins (TCRdb year 2016). Library preparation used 5' RACE. The run used an Illumina HiSeq 2000. In-frame beta chains were kept once TCRdb had trimmed the public reads at Q25 with fastp and called clones with MiXCR. Rows matching on CDR3 protein sequence are summarized as one entry with the most common DNA and genes. The sample table shows about 200,000 distinct CDR3 sequences, and roughly a tenth are seen once. Together, the top ten hold over 4.5% of the sample. The sequenced sample consisted of memory (CD45RO+) T cells sorted from blood. In light of the paper, this sample's cell subset or site label describes: CD45RO+ enriched T cells. The receptors were gathered from a woman aged 18-29 years in good health.

The rearrangement uses TRBV6-2 or TRBV6-3 and TRBJ2-3; D not resolved. The germline CDR1 and CDR2 sequences are MNHEY and SVGEGT. CDR3 length equals 12 residues. Trimming stripped 5 bases from V and 8 bases from J, with 11 bases between. CDR3 sequence (DNA): TGTGCCAGCAGTCCCACGGGCGTTACGCAGTATTTT. Its translation: CASSPTGVTQYF.

This clonotype came up many times. The J gene is TRBJ2-2, the V gene TRBV6-2 or TRBV6-3, with unresolved D. The V gene lost 0 bases and the J gene lost 7 bases, with 9 bases spanning the gap. The CDR3 sequence is 14 residues long. Germline V gives CDR1 MNHEY, CDR2 SVGEGT. The CDR3 protein is CASSYSAEDGELFF. As DNA, the CDR3 is TGTGCCAGCAGTTACTCGGCAGAAGACGGGGAGCTGTTTTTT.